The text below deals with one T cell receptor (beta chain). These data are taken from a study of OX40 agonist ivuxolimab in advanced cancers. Profiling relied on immunoSEQ multiplex PCR, and the TCRdb table lists in-frame clones only, not all of them. Counted here are 78,000 or so clones, roughly nine tenths occurring once; the ten biggest clones make up more than 0.4%. V dropped 5 bases and J dropped 7; count of bases not matched to a gene: 8. The CDR3 totals 16 residues. The germline V gene encodes CDR1 SEHNR and CDR2 FQNEAQ (reference sequence). The sequencing here drew on CD4+ or CD8+ T cells sorted from blood, taken in a trial of the OX40 agonist ivuxolimab. The chain is built from TRBV7-9 and TRBJ2-1, with 13 bases fitting TRBD2. The sequence came from an adult with an advanced solid tumor such as melanoma, head and neck, liver or kidney cancer. CDR3 bases: TGTGCCAGCAGCCCCGGACTAGCGGGAGCGCGGAATGAGCAGTTCTTC. It codes for CASSPGLAGARNEQFF.